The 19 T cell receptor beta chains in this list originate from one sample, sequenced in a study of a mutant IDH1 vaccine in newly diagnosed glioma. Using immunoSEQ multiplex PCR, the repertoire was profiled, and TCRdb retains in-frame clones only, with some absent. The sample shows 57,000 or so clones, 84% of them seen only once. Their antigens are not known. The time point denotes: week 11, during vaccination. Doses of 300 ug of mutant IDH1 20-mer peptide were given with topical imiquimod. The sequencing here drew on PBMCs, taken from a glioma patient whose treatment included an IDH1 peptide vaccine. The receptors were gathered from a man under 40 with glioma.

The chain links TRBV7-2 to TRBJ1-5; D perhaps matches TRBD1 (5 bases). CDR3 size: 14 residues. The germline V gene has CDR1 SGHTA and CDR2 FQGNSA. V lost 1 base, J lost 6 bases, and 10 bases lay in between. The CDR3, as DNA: TGTGCCAGCAGCTTAGTCGGGGCGGGTCAGCCCCAGCATTTT. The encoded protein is CASSLVGAGQPQHF. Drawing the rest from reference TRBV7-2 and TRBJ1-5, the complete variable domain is GAGVSQSPSNKVTEKGKDVELRCDPISGHTALYWYRQSLGQGLEFLIYFQGNSAPDKSGLPSDRFSAERTGGSVSTLTIQRTQQEDSAVYLCASSLVGAGQPQHFGDGTRLSIL.

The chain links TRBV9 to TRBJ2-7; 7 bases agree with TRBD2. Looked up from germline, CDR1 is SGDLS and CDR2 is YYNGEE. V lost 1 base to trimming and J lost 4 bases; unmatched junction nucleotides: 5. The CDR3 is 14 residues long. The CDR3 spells CASSVLLARYEQYF. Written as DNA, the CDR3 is TGTGCCAGCAGCGTACTACTAGCGAGATACGAGCAGTACTTC.

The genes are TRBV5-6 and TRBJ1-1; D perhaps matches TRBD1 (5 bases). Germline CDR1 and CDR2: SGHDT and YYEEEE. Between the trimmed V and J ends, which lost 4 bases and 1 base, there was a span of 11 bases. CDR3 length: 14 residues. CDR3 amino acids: CASSAGPQNTEAFF. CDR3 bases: TGTGCCAGCAGCGCGGGACCGCAGAACACTGAAGCTTTCTTT.

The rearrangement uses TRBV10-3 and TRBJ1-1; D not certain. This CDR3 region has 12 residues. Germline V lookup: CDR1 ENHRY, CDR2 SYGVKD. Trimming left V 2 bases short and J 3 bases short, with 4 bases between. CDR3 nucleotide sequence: TGTGCCATCAGTGAGGCCCACACTGAAGCTTTCTTT. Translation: CAISEAHTEAFF.

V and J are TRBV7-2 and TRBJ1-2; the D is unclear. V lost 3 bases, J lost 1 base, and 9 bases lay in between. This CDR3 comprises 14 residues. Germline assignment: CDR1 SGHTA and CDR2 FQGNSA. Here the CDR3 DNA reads TGTGCCAGCAGCTTGTCGGACCTTAACTATGGCTACACCTTC. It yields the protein CASSLSDLNYGYTF.

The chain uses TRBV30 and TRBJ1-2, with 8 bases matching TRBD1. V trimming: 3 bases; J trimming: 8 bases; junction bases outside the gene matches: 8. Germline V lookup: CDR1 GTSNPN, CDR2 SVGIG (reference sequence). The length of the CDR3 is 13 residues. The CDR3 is CAWSLSDRVGYTF. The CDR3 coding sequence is TGTGCCTGGAGCTTATCGGACAGGGTCGGCTACACCTTC.

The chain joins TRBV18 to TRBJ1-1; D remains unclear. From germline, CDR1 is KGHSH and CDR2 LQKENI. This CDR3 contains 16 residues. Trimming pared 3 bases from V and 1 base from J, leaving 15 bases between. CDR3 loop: CASSPPRRQANTEAFF. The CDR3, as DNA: TGTGCCAGCTCACCCCCCCGACGACAAGCGAACACTGAAGCTTTCTTT.

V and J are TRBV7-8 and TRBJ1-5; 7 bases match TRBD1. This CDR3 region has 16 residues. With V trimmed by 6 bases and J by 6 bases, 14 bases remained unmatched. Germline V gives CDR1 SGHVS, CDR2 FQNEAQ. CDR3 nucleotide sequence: TGTGCCAGCAGTCCGACAGGGCAGGGGGAGGGTCAGCCCCAGCATTTT. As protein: CASSPTGQGEGQPQHF.

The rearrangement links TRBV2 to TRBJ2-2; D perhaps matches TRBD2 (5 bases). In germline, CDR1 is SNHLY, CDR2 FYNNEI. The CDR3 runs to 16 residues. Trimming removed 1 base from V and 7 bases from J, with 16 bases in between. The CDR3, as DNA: TGTGCCAGCAGTGAAGTCGGAGGTGGAATGGTCGGGGAGCTGTTTTTT. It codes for CASSEVGGGMVGELFF. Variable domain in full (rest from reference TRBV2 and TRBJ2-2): EPEVTQTPSHQVTQMGQEVILRCVPISNHLYFYWYRQILGQKVEFLVSFYNNEISEKSEIFDDQFSVERPDGSNFTLKIRSTKLEDSAMYFCASSEVGGGMVGELFFGEGSRLTVL.

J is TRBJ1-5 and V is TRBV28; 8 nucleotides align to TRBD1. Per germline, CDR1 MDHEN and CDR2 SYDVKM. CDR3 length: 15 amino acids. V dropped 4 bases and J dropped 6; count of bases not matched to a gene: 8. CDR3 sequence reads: CASSSEQGERQPQHF. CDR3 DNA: TGTGCCAGCAGTTCCGAACAGGGGGAGCGTCAGCCCCAGCATTTT.

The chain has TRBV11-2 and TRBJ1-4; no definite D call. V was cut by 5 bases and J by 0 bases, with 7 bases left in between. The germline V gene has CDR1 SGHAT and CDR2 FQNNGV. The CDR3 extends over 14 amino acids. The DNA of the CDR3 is TGTGCCAGCAGCCGCTTTGCAACTAATGAAAAACTGTTTTTT. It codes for CASSRFATNEKLFF. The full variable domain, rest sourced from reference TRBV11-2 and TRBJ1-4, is EAGVAQSPRYKIIEKRQSVAFWCNPISGHATLYWYQQILGQGPKLLIQFQNNGVVDDSQLPKDRFSAERLKGVDSTLKIQPAKLEDSAVYLCASSRFATNEKLFFGSGTQLSVL.

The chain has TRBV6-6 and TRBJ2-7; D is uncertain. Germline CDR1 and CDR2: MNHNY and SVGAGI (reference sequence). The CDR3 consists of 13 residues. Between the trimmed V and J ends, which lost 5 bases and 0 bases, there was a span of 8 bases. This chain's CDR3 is CASSKSPSYEQYF. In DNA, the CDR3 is TGTGCCAGCAGTAAGAGCCCCTCCTACGAGCAGTACTTC.

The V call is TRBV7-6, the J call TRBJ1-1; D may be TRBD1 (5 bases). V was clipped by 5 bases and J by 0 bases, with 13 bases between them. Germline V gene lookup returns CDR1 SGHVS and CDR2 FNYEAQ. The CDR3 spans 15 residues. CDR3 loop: CASSAPGQLNTEAFF. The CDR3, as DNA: TGTGCCAGCAGCGCCCCCGGACAACTGAACACTGAAGCTTTCTTT. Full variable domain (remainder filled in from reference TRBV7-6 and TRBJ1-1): GAGVSQSPRYKVTKRGQDVALRCDPISGHVSLYWYRQALGQGPEFLTYFNYEAQQDKSGLPNDRFSAERPEGSISTLTIQRTEQRDSAMYRCASSAPGQLNTEAFFGQGTRLTVV.

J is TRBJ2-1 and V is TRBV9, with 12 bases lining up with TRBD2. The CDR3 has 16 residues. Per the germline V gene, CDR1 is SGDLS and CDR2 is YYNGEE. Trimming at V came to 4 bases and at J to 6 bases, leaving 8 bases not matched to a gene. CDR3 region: CASSPQRLAGANEQFF. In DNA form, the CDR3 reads TGTGCCAGCAGCCCCCAAAGACTAGCGGGAGCCAATGAGCAGTTCTTC.

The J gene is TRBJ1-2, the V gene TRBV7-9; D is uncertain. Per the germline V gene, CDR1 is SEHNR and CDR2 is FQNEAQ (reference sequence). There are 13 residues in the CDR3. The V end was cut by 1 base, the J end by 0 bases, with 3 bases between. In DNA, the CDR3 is TGTGCCAGCAGCTTAGGAGCTAACTATGGCTACACCTTC. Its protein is CASSLGANYGYTF.

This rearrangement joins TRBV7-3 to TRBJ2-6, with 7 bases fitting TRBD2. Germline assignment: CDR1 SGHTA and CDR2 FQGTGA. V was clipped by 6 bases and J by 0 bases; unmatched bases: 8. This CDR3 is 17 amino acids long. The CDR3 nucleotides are TGTGCCAGCAGACCAGCGGGGCCCACCTCTGGGGCCAACGTCCTGACTTTC. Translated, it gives CASRPAGPTSGANVLTF.

The CDR3 region has the DNA TGTGCCAGCAGTGAGACGTCAGGGGGGGCCAAAAACATTCAGTACTTC. It encodes CASSETSGGAKNIQYF. V and J are TRBV2 and TRBJ2-4; D perhaps matches TRBD1 (7 bases). The germline V gene has CDR1 SNHLY and CDR2 FYNNEI. V lost 3 bases, J lost 1 base, and 13 bases lay in between. The CDR3 extends over 16 amino acids.

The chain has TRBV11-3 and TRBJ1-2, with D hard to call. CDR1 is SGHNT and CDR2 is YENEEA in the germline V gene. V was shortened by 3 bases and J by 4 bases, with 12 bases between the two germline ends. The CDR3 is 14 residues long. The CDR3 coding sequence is TGTGCCAGCAGCTTCTCCGGGAATATCTATGGCTACACCTTC. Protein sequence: CASSFSGNIYGYTF.

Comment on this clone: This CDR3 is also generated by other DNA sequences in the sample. For the CDR3, the DNA is TGTGCCAGCAGTTCTCCTGGGGTACCTAACTATGGCTACACCTTC. This translates into CASSSPGVPNYGYTF. The chain joins TRBV28 to TRBJ1-2; D call uncertain. The ends were cut back, 4 bases at V and 0 bases at J, with 12 bases in the middle. This CDR3 is 15 amino acids long. Germline lookup yields CDR1 MDHEN and CDR2 SYDVKM.